A selection of T cell receptor beta chains follows, all from one sample in a study of a mutant IDH1 vaccine in newly diagnosed glioma. Some clones are missing from TCRdb's copy, which holds only in-frame ones; the method was immunoSEQ multiplex PCR. The sample contains roughly 34,000 clones, around 81% of which appear only once. No antigen is known for these receptors. Sequences were derived from PBMCs, sampled from a glioma patient whose treatment included an IDH1 peptide vaccine. These receptors were collected from a man aged 50-59 years with glioma. CDR3s include the opening cysteine and the closing phenylalanine or tryptophan. A D gene is named only where the DNA matches it firmly.

j_gene: TRBJ2-7; v_gene: TRBV7-9; d_gene: TRBD1; CDR3aa: CASSPRDRGESGEQYF
j_gene: TRBJ1-2; v_gene: TRBV6-1; d_gene: TRBD1; CDR3aa: CASNPGQASNYGYTF
j_gene: TRBJ2-6; v_gene: TRBV10-3; d_gene: .; CDR3aa: CAILQGSTNVLTF
j_gene: TRBJ2-7; v_gene: TRBV7-2; d_gene: TRBD1; CDR3aa: CASSIGQEVQYF
j_gene: TRBJ2-7; v_gene: TRBV7-9; d_gene: .; CDR3aa: CASSLGWGLGEQYF
j_gene: TRBJ2-2; v_gene: TRBV7-6; d_gene: TRBD1; CDR3aa: CASSSLGGPTGELFF
j_gene: TRBJ1-1; v_gene: TRBV18; d_gene: .; CDR3aa: CASSPRSAGLNTEAFF
j_gene: TRBJ1-6; v_gene: TRBV27; d_gene: TRBD1; CDR3aa: CASSLQGANSPLHF
j_gene: TRBJ2-7; v_gene: TRBV7-9; d_gene: .; CDR3aa: CASSTREAYEQYF
j_gene: TRBJ1-5; v_gene: TRBV30; d_gene: .; CDR3aa: CAWSGGSGARHF